Listed below are T cell receptor beta chains from one sample, sequenced in a study of cytomegalovirus exposure and HLA in healthy donors. The method was immunoSEQ multiplex PCR; TCRdb's version includes in-frame clones alone and lacks a portion of them. Of some 190,000 clones listed, approximately 80% are singletons. Sequencing was done on a sample of PBMCs. These receptor sequences come from a female donor in good health and CMV-seronegative. Each CDR3 is given with its conserved first and last residue. Each record gives: J gene, V gene, clone size, D gene, CDR3 DNA, CDR3 protein. A D gene is named only where the DNA matches it firmly. For some rows the clone size is stated as once, few or many, or as a class when expanded; others skip it.

j_call: TRBJ2-3; v_call: TRBV30; clone_size: -; d_call: -; cdr3_nt: TGTGCCTGGAGTCGGGACTCCTCCAGCACAGATACGCAGTATTTT; cdr3_aa: CAWSRDSSSTDTQYF
j_call: TRBJ2-5; v_call: TRBV7-2; clone_size: -; d_call: TRBD2; cdr3_nt: TGTGCCAGCTCGAGCGGGGGGTACCAAGAGACCCAGTACTTC; cdr3_aa: CASSSGGYQETQYF
j_call: TRBJ2-1; v_call: TRBV28; clone_size: -; d_call: -; cdr3_nt: TGTGCCAGCAGTCCCCCGACACGGGACTACAATGAGCAGTTCTTC; cdr3_aa: CASSPPTRDYNEQFF
j_call: TRBJ1-4; v_call: TRBV27; clone_size: -; d_call: TRBD1; cdr3_nt: TGTGCCAGCAGCCCGGGGGACAGCACAACTAATGAAAAACTGTTTTTT; cdr3_aa: CASSPGDSTTNEKLFF
j_call: TRBJ2-1; v_call: TRBV2; clone_size: -; d_call: TRBD2; cdr3_nt: TGTGCCAGCACCCTAGCGGGGGGAGACGGCTCCTACAATGAGCAGTTCTTC; cdr3_aa: CASTLAGGDGSYNEQFF
j_call: TRBJ1-2; v_call: TRBV28; clone_size: -; d_call: TRBD1; cdr3_nt: TGTGCCAGCAGTTTATGGGAAGAGGGACAGGGTGATGGCTACACCTTC; cdr3_aa: CASSLWEEGQGDGYTF
j_call: TRBJ2-5; v_call: TRBV28; clone_size: -; d_call: TRBD2; cdr3_nt: TGTGCCAGCAGTTTCCGGGGGGGGGAGACCCAGTACTTC; cdr3_aa: CASSFRGGETQYF
j_call: TRBJ1-3; v_call: TRBV19; clone_size: -; d_call: -; cdr3_nt: TGTGCCAGTAATCGACTGAACTCTGGAAACACCATATATTTT; cdr3_aa: CASNRLNSGNTIYF
j_call: TRBJ1-5; v_call: TRBV18; clone_size: few; d_call: -; cdr3_nt: TGTGCCAGCTCACCCGGACAAAATCAGCCCCAGCATTTT; cdr3_aa: CASSPGQNQPQHF
j_call: TRBJ2-3; v_call: TRBV4-2; clone_size: once; d_call: TRBD2; cdr3_nt: TGTGCCAGCAGCCCGGTCGGGGCGGGAGTACGTACAGATACGCAGTATTTT; cdr3_aa: CASSPVGAGVRTDTQYF
j_call: TRBJ2-7; v_call: TRBV4-3; clone_size: few; d_call: TRBD2; cdr3_nt: TGCGCCAGCAGCCTATACTACGGACTAGCGAGCTCCTACGAGCAGTACTTC; cdr3_aa: CASSLYYGLASSYEQYF
j_call: TRBJ2-5; v_call: TRBV5-1; clone_size: -; d_call: -; cdr3_nt: TGCGCCAGCAGCGGTGGCGGGGTGTACCAAGAGACCCAGTACTTC; cdr3_aa: CASSGGGVYQETQYF
j_call: TRBJ2-7; v_call: TRBV7-9; clone_size: -; d_call: TRBD2; cdr3_nt: TGTTCCAGCAGCTTAGGCGGGGCTAGCGGGAACGAGCAGTACTTC; cdr3_aa: CSSSLGGASGNEQYF
j_call: TRBJ2-3; v_call: TRBV7-9; clone_size: few; d_call: -; cdr3_nt: TGTGCCAGCAGCTTGAGAGGGAGCACAGATACGCAGTATTTT; cdr3_aa: CASSLRGSTDTQYF
j_call: TRBJ2-2; v_call: TRBV2; clone_size: -; d_call: TRBD2; cdr3_nt: TGTGCCAGCAGTGAAAGGAGCGGGGGTTACCCCGGGGAGCTGTTTTTT; cdr3_aa: CASSERSGGYPGELFF
j_call: TRBJ2-5; v_call: TRBV5-1; clone_size: -; d_call: TRBD2; cdr3_nt: TGCGCCAGCAGCTTGGCTAGCGGGGAAGAGACCCAGTACTTC; cdr3_aa: CASSLASGEETQYF
j_call: TRBJ2-1; v_call: TRBV11-1; clone_size: -; d_call: -; cdr3_nt: TGTGCCAGCAGCTTAGAGGTCGGGGACTCCTACAATGAGCAGTTCTTC; cdr3_aa: CASSLEVGDSYNEQFF
j_call: TRBJ2-2; v_call: TRBV27; clone_size: -; d_call: TRBD1; cdr3_nt: TGTGCCAGCAGTTTTAGGCAGGGGGCGTCTAGTACCGGGGAGCTGTTTTTT; cdr3_aa: CASSFRQGASSTGELFF
j_call: TRBJ2-2; v_call: TRBV5-4; clone_size: -; d_call: -; cdr3_nt: TGTGCCAGCAGCTTGTTCTTCGGCGGTGGTGGGACCGGGGAGCTGTTTTTT; cdr3_aa: CASSLFFGGGGTGELFF
j_call: TRBJ2-1; v_call: TRBV6-6; clone_size: -; d_call: TRBD2; cdr3_nt: TGTGCCAGCAGCGTCTCGGAGCGGGAGTTCTACAATGAGCAGTTCTTC; cdr3_aa: CASSVSEREFYNEQFF
j_call: TRBJ1-4; v_call: TRBV7-2; clone_size: -; d_call: TRBD1; cdr3_nt: TGTGCCAGCAGCTTATCGACAGGGGCTGGAGAAAAACTGTTTTTT; cdr3_aa: CASSLSTGAGEKLFF
j_call: TRBJ2-3; v_call: TRBV5-5; clone_size: -; d_call: TRBD1; cdr3_nt: TGTGCCAGCAGCTCCCGGGACAGGGCACCAGATACGCAGTATTTT; cdr3_aa: CASSSRDRAPDTQYF